Listed below are T cell receptor beta chains from one sample, sequenced in a study of a mutant IDH1 vaccine in newly diagnosed glioma. Here immunoSEQ multiplex PCR was the method, and the copy in TCRdb shows in-frame clones only, minus some. The table includes about 60,000 clones, 65% to 85% detected once. Their cognate antigens are unknown. The sample here was PBMCs, taken from a glioma patient whose treatment included an IDH1 peptide vaccine. The origin of the receptors is a woman between 50 and 59 years old with glioma. Each CDR3 is given with its conserved first and last residue. D genes are given only for firm matches. Clone size appears in some rows only: once, few, many, or a class for an expanded clone.

>TRBJ1-1|NA|TRBV5-1|NA
TGCGCCAGCAGCTTGTCTGTCCCCGGCAGGGCCACTGAAGCTTTCTTT
CASSLSVPGRATEAFF
>TRBJ2-5|NA|TRBV30|NA
TGTGCCTGGATGGTCGGGGGTGAGACCCAGTACTTC
CAWMVGGETQYF
>TRBJ1-6|TRBD1|TRBV9|NA
TGTGCCAGCAGCCCTTTGGACAGGTCCTATAATTCACCCCTCCACTTT
CASSPLDRSYNSPLHF
>TRBJ2-5|TRBD2|TRBV9|NA
TGTGCCAGCGGCGGGGGGGCCTTAATAGAGACCCAGTACTTC
CASGGGALIETQYF
>TRBJ2-1|NA|TRBV7-3|NA
TGTGCCAGCAGCTTACTACTAGGGGGTTTGTTGAATGAGCAGTTCTTC
CASSLLLGGLLNEQFF
>TRBJ2-1|TRBD1|TRBV6-5|NA
TGTGCCAGCAGGACCGACAGGGGCACCTACAATGAGCAGTTCTTC
CASRTDRGTYNEQFF
>TRBJ1-5|NA|TRBV10-3|NA
TGTGCCATCAGTGGGATCAATCAGCCCCAGCATTTT
CAISGINQPQHF
>TRBJ1-1|NA|TRBV5-1|few
TGCGCCAGCAGCTTGGGGGCCATAGGGCCGGATGAAGCTTTCTTT
CASSLGAIGPDEAFF
>TRBJ2-5|TRBD1|TRBV18|once
TGTGCCAGCTCACCTTTCGGACAGGGGGAGACCCAGTACTTC
CASSPFGQGETQYF
>TRBJ2-2|TRBD1|TRBV18|NA
TGTGCCAGCTCATCTAAGACAGGGGGCGTTATTGTTGGCGGGGAGCTGTTTTTT
CASSSKTGGVIVGGELFF
>TRBJ1-3|NA|TRBV10-3|NA
TGTGCCATCAGCTCAGGGGTCATCTCTGGAAACACCATATATTTT
CAISSGVISGNTIYF
>TRBJ2-4|TRBD1|TRBV27|NA
TGTGCCAGCAGGCCTCAGACAGGGAATCGGAACATTCAGTACTTC
CASRPQTGNRNIQYF
>TRBJ2-7|TRBD1|TRBV19|NA
TGTGCCAGTAGCAGGGACAGGCCCATATCCTACGAGCAGTACTTC
CASSRDRPISYEQYF
>TRBJ1-1|NA|TRBV7-2|NA
TGTGCCAGCAGCGATTACAGGGAGGCTTTCTTT
CASSDYREAFF
>TRBJ1-3|NA|TRBV5-1|NA
TGCGCCAGCAGCCCCCAGGGCCCTGGAAACACCATATATTTT
CASSPQGPGNTIYF
>TRBJ1-2|NA|TRBV28|NA
TGTGCCAGCAGTTTTGACAGCTATGGCTACACCTTC
CASSFDSYGYTF
>TRBJ2-1|NA|TRBV19|NA
TGTGCCAGTAGTGAGCAGGACAGCTCCTACAATGAGCAGTTCTTC
CASSEQDSSYNEQFF
>TRBJ2-1|NA|TRBV30|NA
TGTGCCTGGAGTGTGTGGGGGAATGAGCAGTTCTTC
CAWSVWGNEQFF
>TRBJ2-7|TRBD2|TRBV5-1|NA
TGCGCCAGCAGCTTGGCGGCTCGGTCTAGCGGGTCGAGCTCCTACGAGCAGTACTTC
CASSLAARSSGSSSYEQYF
>TRBJ2-2|TRBD1|TRBV7-9|NA
TGTGCCAGCAGCGCCACGGGACAGGGGTATGGCACCGGGGAGCTGTTTTTT
CASSATGQGYGTGELFF
>TRBJ2-3|NA|TRBV7-2|once
TGTGCCAGCAGCCACTACACAGATACGCAGTATTTT
CASSHYTDTQYF
>TRBJ2-5|TRBD2|TRBV15|NA
TGTGCCACCAGCAGCGAAGCGGGGGAAGGGGAGACCCAGTACTTC
CATSSEAGEGETQYF
>TRBJ2-3|NA|TRBV7-8|NA
TGTGCCAGCAGCTTATCCGGGGCTAGGGCAGATACGCAGTATTTT
CASSLSGARADTQYF
>TRBJ2-3|TRBD1|TRBV11-2|NA
TGTGCCAGCAGCTGGCGGGACAGGGGGGTTGATACGCAGTATTTT
CASSWRDRGVDTQYF
>TRBJ2-3|NA|TRBV5-4|NA
TGTGCCAGCAGCTCAAGAATGGTCGGGGATACGCAGTATTTT
CASSSRMVGDTQYF
>TRBJ1-1|NA|TRBV6-6|NA
TGTGCCAGCAGTTACGGGGGCCGATTTAACACTGAGGCTTTCTTT
CASSYGGRFNTEAFF
>TRBJ1-2|TRBD1|TRBV6-5|NA
TGTGCCAGCAGGGTACCGGGACAGGGCTCCTATGGCTACACCTTC
CASRVPGQGSYGYTF
>TRBJ1-6|NA|TRBV6-5|few
TGTGCCAGCAGGGACGCCAATTCACCCCTCCACTTT
CASRDANSPLHF
>TRBJ2-7|NA|TRBV5-1|NA
TGCGCCAGCAGCTTCTGGGACAGCGGGGGTTACGAGCAGTACTTC
CASSFWDSGGYEQYF
>TRBJ1-2|NA|TRBV6-5|NA
TGTGCCAGCAGTTACGGGTCGGGGGGCTACACCTTC
CASSYGSGGYTF
>TRBJ2-1|NA|TRBV4-1|NA
TGCGCCAGCAGCCAAGTTCGGGGGCCTAGCTCCTACAATGAGCAGTTCTTC
CASSQVRGPSSYNEQFF
>TRBJ2-6|NA|TRBV7-3|few
TGTGCCAGCAGCCTAGCTGGGGCCAACGTCCTGACTTTC
CASSLAGANVLTF
>TRBJ1-4|NA|TRBV7-2|NA
TGTGCCAGCAGTCAGGCCGGACAGTTAGGCGAAAAACTGTTTTTT
CASSQAGQLGEKLFF
>TRBJ1-1|NA|TRBV30|NA
TGTGCCTGGAGTGTACGGGGGCCCCGAGGCACTGAAGCTTTCTTT
CAWSVRGPRGTEAFF
>TRBJ2-7|TRBD1|TRBV6-1|NA
TGTGCCAGCCGGTCAGGGGACAGCCTCTACGAGCAGTACTTC
CASRSGDSLYEQYF
>TRBJ2-7|NA|TRBV15|NA
TGTGCCACCAGCAGAGATTTTGACGGTTCCTACGAGCAGTACTTC
CATSRDFDGSYEQYF
>TRBJ1-4|TRBD1|TRBV25-1|NA
TGTGCCAGCAATTCAGGGGGCGCACGGAATGAAAAACTGTTTTTT
CASNSGGARNEKLFF
>TRBJ2-7|NA|TRBV9|NA
TGTGCCAGCAGCCTATCCCCATTCGGGGGCTCCTACGAGCAGTACTTC
CASSLSPFGGSYEQYF